The 9 T cell receptor beta chains in this list originate from one sample, sequenced in a study of blood T cell repertoires in COVID-19. Data came from immunoSEQ multiplex PCR; TCRdb stores just in-frame clones and leaves some out. Found here are 110,000 to 150,000 clones, 60% to 80% of them singletons; the top ten hold around 8.7%. Sequenced sample: peripheral blood. The receptors were gathered from a man aged 50 or older with active or convalescent COVID-19.

This clone showed up just a few times. V gene TRBV7-6 combines with J gene TRBJ2-6; tentative D call: TRBD1 (6 bases). V gave up 7 bases and J gave up 3 bases, with 16 bases separating them. Germline values: CDR1 SGHVS, CDR2 FNYEAQ. The CDR3 consists of 16 residues. The CDR3 nucleotides are TGTGCCAGCAACATAGGGGGACCGGGTGGGGCCAACGTCCTGACTTTC. Translated, it gives CASNIGGPGGANVLTF.

This clone occurred once. V gene TRBV3-1 (or the pseudogene TRBV3-2) combines with J gene TRBJ1-5, with 8 bases aligning to TRBD1. Germline V gene lookup returns CDR1 LGHDT and CDR2 YNNKEL (reference sequence). Losses at the gene ends were 1 base for V and 7 bases for J; bases not matched to a gene: 6. This CDR3 region has 15 residues. CDR3 residues: CASSQGQGQGQPQHF. The CDR3, as DNA: TGTGCCAGCAGCCAAGGACAGGGGCAGGGGCAGCCCCAGCATTTT.

The table lists this clone with a few counts. The chain couples TRBV11-2 to TRBJ1-4; D unclear. The V and J ends lost 1 base and 8 bases respectively, with 11 bases between them. Germline CDR1 and CDR2: SGHAT and FQNNGV. The CDR3 has 14 residues. The CDR3 spells CASSLAPTREKLFF. The CDR3 DNA sequence: TGTGCCAGCAGCTTAGCCCCCACTAGGGAAAAACTGTTTTTT.

J is TRBJ2-7 and V is TRBV19; 7 nucleotides match TRBD1. Germline CDR1 LNHDA, CDR2 SQIVND (reference sequence). This CDR3 region has 16 residues. Germline trimming cut 5 bases from V and 5 bases from J; bases unmatched to any gene: 15. CDR3 nucleotide sequence: TGTGCCAGTAGTCCCAGACCCCAGACAGGGTACAACGAGCAGTACTTC. Translation: CASSPRPQTGYNEQYF.

V is TRBV6-2 or TRBV6-3 and J is TRBJ1-4; D uncertain. The CDR3 runs 16 residues. The germline V gene encodes CDR1 MNHEY and CDR2 SVGEGT. The ends were cut back, 0 bases at V and 8 bases at J, with 16 bases in the middle. This chain's CDR3 is CASSYSRVAEGEKLFF. CDR3 coding DNA: TGTGCCAGCAGTTACTCGAGGGTCGCTGAGGGAGAAAAACTGTTTTTT.

This chain connects TRBV6-4 to TRBJ2-3; 7 nucleotides align to TRBD1. The CDR3 has 15 amino acids. Unmatched junction bases numbered 4, after V lost 2 bases and J lost 2 bases. Germline lookup yields CDR1 MRHNA and CDR2 SNTAGT. The CDR3 spells CASSDTGQATDTQYF. The DNA of the CDR3 is TGTGCCAGCAGTGACACCGGACAGGCCACAGATACGCAGTATTTT.

This clone was detected only once. This CDR3 is CASSLDILNRDRGLGNTEAFF. The CDR3 nucleotides are TGTGCCAGCAGCTTAGACATATTAAATCGGGACAGGGGATTGGGGAACACTGAAGCTTTCTTT. The chain has TRBV7-6 and TRBJ1-1; 10 nucleotides match TRBD1. This CDR3 has 21 residues. Germline values: CDR1 SGHVS, CDR2 FNYEAQ. With V trimmed by 1 base and J by 1 base, 18 bases remained unmatched.

Comment on this clone: The junction differs from germline at one of its ends, possibly a read error. Within the sample, other DNA sequences also encode this same CDR3. The CDR3 nucleotides read TGTGCCATCAGTGGGGTTAGCGGGAACACCGGGGAGCTATTTTTT. Its protein is CAISGVSGNTGELFF. J is TRBJ2-2 and V is TRBV10-3; the match to TRBD2 covers 8 bases. CDR1 is ENHRY, CDR2 SYGVKD, per germline. The CDR3 has 15 amino acids.

The chain recombines TRBV30 with TRBJ1-6, with 8 bases aligning to TRBD1. The CDR3 loop spans 13 amino acids. From germline, CDR1 is GTSNPN and CDR2 SVGIG (reference sequence). The ends lost 8 bases at V and 7 bases at J; junction bases unmatched: 7. The DNA of the CDR3 is TGTGCCAGCGACAGGGGAATGAATTCACCCCTCCACTTT. This sequence encodes CASDRGMNSPLHF.